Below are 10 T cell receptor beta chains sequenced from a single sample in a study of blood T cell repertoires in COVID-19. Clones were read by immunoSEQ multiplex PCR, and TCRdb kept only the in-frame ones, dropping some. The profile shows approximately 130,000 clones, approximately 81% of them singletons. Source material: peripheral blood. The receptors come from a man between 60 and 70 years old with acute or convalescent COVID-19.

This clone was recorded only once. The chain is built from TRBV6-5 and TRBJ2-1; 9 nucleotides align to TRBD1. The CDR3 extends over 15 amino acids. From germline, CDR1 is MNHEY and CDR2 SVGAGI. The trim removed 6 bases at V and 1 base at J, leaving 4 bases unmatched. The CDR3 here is CASRTGQGSYNEQFF. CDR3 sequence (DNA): TGTGCCAGCAGGACGGGACAGGGTTCCTACAATGAGCAGTTCTTC.

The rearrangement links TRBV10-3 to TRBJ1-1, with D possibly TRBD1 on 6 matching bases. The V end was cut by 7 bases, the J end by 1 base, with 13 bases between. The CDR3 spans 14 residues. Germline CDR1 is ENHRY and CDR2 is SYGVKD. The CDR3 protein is CAITGGGSNTEAFF. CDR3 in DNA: TGTGCCATCACGGGAGGGGGGTCGAACACTGAAGCTTTCTTT.

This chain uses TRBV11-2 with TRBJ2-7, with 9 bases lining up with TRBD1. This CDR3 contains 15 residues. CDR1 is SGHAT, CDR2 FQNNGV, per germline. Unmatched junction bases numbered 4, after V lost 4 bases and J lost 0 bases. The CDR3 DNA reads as TGTGCCAGCAGCTCCCCGGGACAGGGCTCCTACGAGCAGTACTTC. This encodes CASSSPGQGSYEQYF.

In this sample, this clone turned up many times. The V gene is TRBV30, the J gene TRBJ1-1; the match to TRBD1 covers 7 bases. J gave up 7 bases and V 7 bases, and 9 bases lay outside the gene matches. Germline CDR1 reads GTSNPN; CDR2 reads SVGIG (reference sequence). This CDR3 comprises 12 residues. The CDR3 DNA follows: TGTGCCTTTTCCCCTCGGACAGGTGAAGCTTTCTTT. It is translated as CAFSPRTGEAFF. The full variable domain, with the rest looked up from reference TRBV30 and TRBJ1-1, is SQTIHQWPATLVQPVGSPLSLECTVEGTSNPNLYWYRQAAGRGLQLLFYSVGIGQISSEVPQNLSASRPQDRQFILSSKKLLLSDSGFYLCAFSPRTGEAFFGQGTRLTVV.

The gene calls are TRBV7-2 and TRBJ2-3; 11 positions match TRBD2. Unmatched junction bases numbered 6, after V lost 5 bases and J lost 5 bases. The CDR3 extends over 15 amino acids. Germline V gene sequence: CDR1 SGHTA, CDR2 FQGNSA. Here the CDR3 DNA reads TGTGCCAGCAGCCTGGTAGCGGGAGGGTTAGATACGCAGTATTTT. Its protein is CASSLVAGGLDTQYF.

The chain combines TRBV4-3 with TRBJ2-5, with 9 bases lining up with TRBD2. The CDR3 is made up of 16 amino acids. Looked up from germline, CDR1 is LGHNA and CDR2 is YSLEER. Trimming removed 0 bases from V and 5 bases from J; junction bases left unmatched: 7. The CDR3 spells CASSQDPAGGPETQYF. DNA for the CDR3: TGCGCCAGCAGCCAAGATCCAGCGGGAGGACCCGAGACCCAGTACTTC.

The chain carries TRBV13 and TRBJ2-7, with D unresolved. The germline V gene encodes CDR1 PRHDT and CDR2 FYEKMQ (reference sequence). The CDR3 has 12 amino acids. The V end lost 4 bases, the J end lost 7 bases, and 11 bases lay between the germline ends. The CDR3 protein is CASSSFPREQYF. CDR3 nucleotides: TGTGCCAGCAGCTCGTTCCCCCGGGAGCAGTACTTC.

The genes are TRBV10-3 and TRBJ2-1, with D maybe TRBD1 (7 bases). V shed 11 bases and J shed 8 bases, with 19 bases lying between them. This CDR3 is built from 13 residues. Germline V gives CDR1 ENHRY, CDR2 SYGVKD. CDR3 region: CASGGIDLDEQFF. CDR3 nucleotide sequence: TGTGCCTCAGGGGGGATTGACCTGGATGAGCAGTTCTTC.

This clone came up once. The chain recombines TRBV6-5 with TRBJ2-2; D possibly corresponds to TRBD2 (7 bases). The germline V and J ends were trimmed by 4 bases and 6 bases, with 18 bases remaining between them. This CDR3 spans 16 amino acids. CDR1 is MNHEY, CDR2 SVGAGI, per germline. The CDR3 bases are TGTGCCAGCAGTTCCCTTCTTCTCGGGGGGCCCGGGGAGCTGTTTTTT. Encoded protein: CASSSLLLGGPGELFF.

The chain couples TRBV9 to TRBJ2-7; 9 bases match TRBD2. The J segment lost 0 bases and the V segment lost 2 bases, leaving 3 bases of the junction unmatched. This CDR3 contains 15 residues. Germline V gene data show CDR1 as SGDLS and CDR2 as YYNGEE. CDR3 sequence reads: CASSVGTSTSYEQYF. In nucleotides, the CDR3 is TGTGCCAGCAGCGTTGGGACTAGCACCTCCTACGAGCAGTACTTC.